The clone carrying this TCR beta chain appeared a few times. The antigen is unknown. The data stem from a study of identical twins. The study, taken as a whole, reports: Memory repertoires showed no such pattern, whereas abundant cord blood beta clonotypes carried fewer insertions. It was possible that invariant MAIT and iNKT cells partly confounded the zero-insertion analyses. Twins' surplus sharing was weaker for beta out-of-frame sequences.

The CDR3 is 14 residues long. CDR1 and CDR2 from the germline V gene are SGHRS and YFSETQ. V lost 1 base and J lost 6; bases outside the gene matches: 2. Template switching created a universal primer site, and the cDNA included unique molecular identifiers. TCRdb independently ran MiXCR on the 5' RACE reads; one entry per CDR3 protein. The sample has just under 550,000 distinct CDR3 sequences; roughly 15% are singletons. The same specimen was also included in a second study, on yellow fever vaccine responses in identical twins.

The chain carries TRBV5-1 and TRBJ2-2; 8 bases are shared with TRBD1. The receptor was derived from a woman between 18 and 29 years old in good health. Material for sequencing was CD4+ T cells sorted from blood. The CDR3 protein is CASSLIQGAGELFF. In DNA form, the CDR3 reads TGCGCCAGCAGCTTGATACAGGGGGCCGGGGAGCTGTTTTTT. Full variable domain (rest looked up from reference TRBV5-1 and TRBJ2-2): KAGVTQTPRYLIKTRGQQVTLSCSPISGHRSVSWYQQTPGQGLQFLFEYFSETQRNKGNFPGRFSGRQFSNSRSEMNVSTLELGDSALYLCASSLIQGAGELFFGEGSRLTVL.